This T cell receptor (beta chain) was obtained from a study of blood T cell repertoires in COVID-19. Study-level information: In each case, the material was cDNA or gDNA derived from T cells, B-cell-depleted T cells, or PBMCs.

Method: immunoSEQ multiplex PCR; TCRdb's copy keeps in-frame clones and lacks some. This sample has approximately 470,000 clones, with 75% to 90% found just once. Recovered status in Cohort 3 required two negative PCRs, clearance, or symptom resolution. The CDR3 loop spans 14 amino acids. Source material: PBMCs or T cells enriched from blood (not recorded which). The chain carries TRBV21-1 and TRBJ1-1; the table calls TRBD1, which could not be checked here. TRBV21-1 is tagged as a pseudogene. This TCR was sampled from a woman aged 18 to 35 who had recovered from COVID-19. The CDR3 loop is CASSKETDNTEAFF. The CDR3 coding sequence is TGTGCCAGCAGCAAAGAGACAGACAACACTGAAGCTTTCTTT.